These 6 T cell receptor beta chains were all obtained from the same sample, sequenced in a study of blood T cells in healthy people across ages. A J-beta primer mix and a sample-barcoded 5' primer were used in a second PCR of roughly 6 to 11 cycles. Each CDR3 protein gets one entry after TCRdb re-called the 5' RACE reads with MiXCR. This table has around 800,000 distinct CDR3 sequences, roughly 26% appearing once. Another study also made use of these data, one on T cells of mothers and their children.

The sample comprised blood. These receptors were collected from a boy aged 5-17 years in good health.

The V call is TRBV7-2, the J call TRBJ2-5, with 13 nucleotides matching TRBD2. J was trimmed by 2 bases and V by 1 base; bases with no gene match: 4. CDR3 length equals 17 residues. Germline V gives CDR1 SGHTA, CDR2 FQGNSA. CDR3: CASSLELAGGEQETQYF. The CDR3 DNA is TGTGCCAGCAGCTTAGAACTAGCGGGAGGGGAGCAAGAGACCCAGTACTTC.

The rearrangement uses TRBV2 and TRBJ2-1; D may correspond to TRBD1 or TRBD2 (6 bases each). Germline V lookup: CDR1 SNHLY, CDR2 FYNNEI. The CDR3 extends over 15 amino acids. Trimming took 1 base from V and 8 from J, leaving 15 bases between them. Here the CDR3 reads CASSEEGGLIHEQFF. The CDR3 bases are TGTGCCAGCAGTGAAGAGGGGGGTCTGATCCATGAGCAGTTCTTC.

V usage is TRBV19 and J usage is TRBJ1-3, with 7 bases lining up with TRBD1. The ends lost 7 bases at V and 1 base at J; junction bases unmatched: 16. The CDR3 totals 18 residues. Germline V gene data show CDR1 as LNHDA and CDR2 as SQIVND (reference sequence). The CDR3 nucleotides read TGTGCCAGTACGGAGGGGGCCTCCTTTCTTTTATCTGGAAACACCATATATTTT. Translated: CASTEGASFLLSGNTIYF. Based on the CDR3 plus reference TRBV19 and TRBJ1-3, the full variable domain is DGGITQSPKYLFRKEGQNVTLSCEQNLNHDAMYWYRQDPGQGLRLIYYSQIVNDFQKGDIAEGYSVSREKKESFPLTVTSAQKNPTAFYLCASTEGASFLLSGNTIYFGEGSWLTVV.

This clonotype was counted a few times. The CDR3 loop is CASSEDGHNQPQHF. CDR3 nucleotides: TGCGCCAGCAGTGAGGACGGACACAATCAGCCCCAGCATTTT. V and J are TRBV10-2 and TRBJ1-5, with D possibly TRBD1 on 5 matching bases. Between the trimmed V and J ends, which lost 2 bases and 3 bases, there was a span of 8 bases. This CDR3 region has 14 residues. Per the germline V gene, CDR1 is WSHSY and CDR2 is SAAADI.

This clonotype was detected only a few times. The chain is built from TRBV2 and TRBJ2-7; D possibly corresponds to TRBD2 (7 bases). Trimming cost V 8 bases and J 5 bases, with 13 bases left between them. CDR1 SNHLY and CDR2 FYNNEI come from the germline V gene. The CDR3 has 12 amino acids. In DNA form, the CDR3 reads TGTGCCAGCGGGAGGGGGAGGGACGAGCAGTACTTC. Its protein is CASGRGRDEQYF.

This rearrangement joins TRBV7-3 to TRBJ1-2; 7 nucleotides agree with TRBD1. The germline V gene has CDR1 SGHTA and CDR2 FQGTGA. The junction had 9 bases not matched to a gene; V was cut back by 5 bases and J by 3 bases. The length of the CDR3 is 15 residues. The CDR3 spells CASSPLGQGDYGYTF. Here the CDR3 DNA reads TGTGCCAGCAGCCCCCTTGGGCAGGGGGACTATGGCTACACCTTC.